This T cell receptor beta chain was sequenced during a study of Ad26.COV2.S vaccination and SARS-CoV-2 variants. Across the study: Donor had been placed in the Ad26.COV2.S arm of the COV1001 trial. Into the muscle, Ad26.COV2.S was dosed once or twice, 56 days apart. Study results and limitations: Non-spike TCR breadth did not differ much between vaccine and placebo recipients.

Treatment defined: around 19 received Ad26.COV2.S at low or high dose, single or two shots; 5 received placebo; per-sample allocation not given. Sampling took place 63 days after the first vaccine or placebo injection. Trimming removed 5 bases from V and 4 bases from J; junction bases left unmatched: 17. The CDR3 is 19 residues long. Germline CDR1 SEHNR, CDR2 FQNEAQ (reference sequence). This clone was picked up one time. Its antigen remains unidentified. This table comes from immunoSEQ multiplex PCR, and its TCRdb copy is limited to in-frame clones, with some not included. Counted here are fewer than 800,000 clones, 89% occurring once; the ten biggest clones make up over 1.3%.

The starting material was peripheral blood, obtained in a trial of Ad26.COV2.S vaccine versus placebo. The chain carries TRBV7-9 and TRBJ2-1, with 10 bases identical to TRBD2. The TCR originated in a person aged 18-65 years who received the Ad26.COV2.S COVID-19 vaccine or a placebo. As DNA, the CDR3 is TGTGCCAGCAGCCCGGGGGGGGGACCCCGGACTAGCGGTTACAATGAGCAGTTCTTC. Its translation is CASSPGGGPRTSGYNEQFF.